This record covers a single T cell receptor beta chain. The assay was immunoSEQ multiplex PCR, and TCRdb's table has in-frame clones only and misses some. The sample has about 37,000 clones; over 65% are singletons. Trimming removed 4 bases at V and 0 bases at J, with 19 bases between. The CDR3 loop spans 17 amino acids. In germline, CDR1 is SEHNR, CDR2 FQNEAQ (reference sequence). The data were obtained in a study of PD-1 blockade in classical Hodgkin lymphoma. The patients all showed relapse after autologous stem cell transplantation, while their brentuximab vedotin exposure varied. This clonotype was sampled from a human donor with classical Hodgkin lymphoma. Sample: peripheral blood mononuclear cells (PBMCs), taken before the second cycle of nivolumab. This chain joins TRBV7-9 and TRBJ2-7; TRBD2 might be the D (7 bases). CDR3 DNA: TGTGCCAGCAGCTCTCCCCCACGGGGGGCGTTCTCCTACGAGCAGTACTTC. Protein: CASSSPPRGAFSYEQYF.